A single sample gave rise to the 32 T cell receptor beta chains below, sequenced in a study of blood T cell repertoires in COVID-19. Generated by immunoSEQ multiplex PCR, the TCRdb table keeps only in-frame clones and is missing some. The sample lists around 92,000 clones, about 82% occurring once. The sequencing input was peripheral blood. All receptors come from a human donor in a cohort sampled during active COVID-19.

The chain carries TRBV12-5 and TRBJ2-2; D is unresolved. V lost 6 bases and J lost 4, with 9 bases in between. This CDR3 is built from 13 residues. Germline V lookup: CDR1 LGHNT, CDR2 FRNRAP. CDR3 region: CASGPGITGELFF. In DNA form, the CDR3 reads TGTGCTAGTGGACCTGGCATCACCGGGGAGCTGTTTTTT.

The V call is TRBV2, the J call TRBJ1-1, with 7 nucleotides matching TRBD1. Germline V gene data show CDR1 as SNHLY and CDR2 as FYNNEI. The CDR3 contains 15 residues. V lost 6 bases and J lost 1; bases outside the gene matches: 8. The CDR3 sequence: CASSDLGQPNTEAFF. The CDR3 DNA follows: TGTGCCAGCAGCGACTTGGGACAGCCGAACACTGAAGCTTTCTTT.

The chain is built from TRBV5-1 and TRBJ2-1; 13 nucleotides line up with TRBD2. Losses at the gene ends were 3 bases for V and 4 bases for J; bases not matched to a gene: 1. This CDR3 contains 15 residues. Germline CDR1 is SGHRS and CDR2 is YFSETQ. The CDR3: CASSWGLAGYNEQFF. The CDR3 region has the DNA TGCGCCAGCAGCTGGGGACTAGCGGGGTACAATGAGCAGTTCTTC.

In its sample, this clone was seen once. The chain couples TRBV9 to TRBJ1-3; a weak D match, TRBD1 (5 bases). V lost 0 bases and J 0 bases, leaving 7 bases between the germline ends. Germline V CDR1 and CDR2: SGDLS, YYNGEE. CDR3 length: 15 residues. CDR3 DNA: TGTGCCAGCAGCGTAGGAGACAGCTCTGGAAACACCATATATTTT. As protein: CASSVGDSSGNTIYF.

The rearrangement joins TRBV6-6 to TRBJ2-2; 7 bases fit TRBD1. The CDR3 covers 15 residues. Germline V gene sequence: CDR1 MNHNY, CDR2 SVGAGI (reference sequence). V trimming: 2 bases; J trimming: 3 bases; junction bases outside the gene matches: 3. The CDR3 spells CASSYRGPYTGELFF. The DNA for the CDR3 is TGTGCCAGCAGTTACAGGGGGCCCTACACCGGGGAGCTGTTTTTT.

On this clone itself: This same CDR3 is encoded by further DNA sequences in the sample. This sequence joins TRBV6-1 and TRBJ1-1; unclear D gene. V was pared by 1 base and J by 1 base, with 4 bases between. CDR3 length: 13 amino acids. Germline loops: CDR1 MNHNS, CDR2 SASEGT. In DNA form, the CDR3 reads TGTGCCAGCAGTGAAGTCGGGAACACTGAAGCTTTCTTT. It is translated as CASSEVGNTEAFF.

As DNA, the CDR3 is TGTGCCAGCAGCCAGGGCCCGACAGAGACCCAGTACTTC. Translation: CASSQGPTETQYF. The rearrangement joins TRBV3-1 (or the pseudogene TRBV3-2) to TRBJ2-5; D gene uncertain. Germline CDR1 and CDR2: LGHDT and YNNKEL (reference sequence). With 3 bases removed from V and 4 bases from J, the gap between germline ends came to 9 bases. CDR3 length: 13 amino acids.

As to this clone: At one boundary the junction diverges from the germline segment, which might be a read error. The V call is TRBV3-1 (or the pseudogene TRBV3-2), the J call TRBJ1-2, with D perhaps TRBD1 (6 bases). The CDR3 length is 17 residues. Germline V gene lookup returns CDR1 LGHDT and CDR2 YNNKEL (reference sequence). The CDR3 DNA is TGTGCCAGCACCCAACGGCTTGGACAGTGGGTGACTTATGGCTACACCTTC. Amino acids: CASTQRLGQWVTYGYTF.

There are many counts of this clone. The chain couples TRBV6-6 to TRBJ2-2; maybe TRBD2 (5 bases). Germline V gene data show CDR1 as MNHNY and CDR2 as SVGAGI (reference sequence). V lost 3 bases and J lost 0, with 8 bases in between. This CDR3 region has 15 residues. Here the CDR3 DNA reads TGTGCCAGCAGTTATCGGGAAACGAACACCGGGGAGCTGTTTTTT. This codes for CASSYRETNTGELFF.

V and J are TRBV7-9 and TRBJ2-3; unclear D gene. The CDR3 sequence is 12 residues long. The V end was cut by 6 bases, the J end by 6 bases, with 10 bases between. Germline assignment: CDR1 SEHNR and CDR2 FQNEAQ (reference sequence). This CDR3 is CASRSTLDTQYF. In DNA, the CDR3 is TGTGCCAGCAGGTCTACCCTGGATACGCAGTATTTT.

This chain uses TRBV5-1 with TRBJ2-3; 7 bases line up with TRBD1. Germline V gene lookup returns CDR1 SGHRS and CDR2 YFSETQ. The CDR3 loop spans 13 amino acids. The junction had 3 bases not matched to a gene; V was cut back by 2 bases and J by 6 bases. The CDR3 sequence is CASSLQGTDTQYF. The CDR3 DNA reads as TGCGCCAGCAGCTTACAGGGGACCGATACGCAGTATTTT.

The chain joins TRBV16 to TRBJ2-5, with 7 bases fitting TRBD1. CDR1 is KGHSY, CDR2 FQNENV, per germline. This CDR3 is 16 amino acids long. V dropped 3 bases and J dropped 2; count of bases not matched to a gene: 9. DNA for the CDR3: TGTGCCAGCAGCCAGTCTGGACAGGTGGGTCAAGAGACCCAGTACTTC. It is translated as CASSQSGQVGQETQYF.

This rearrangement joins TRBV25-1 to TRBJ1-2; 8 bases line up with TRBD1. CDR1 is MGHDK and CDR2 is SYGVNS in the germline V gene. This CDR3 is built from 12 residues. After removal of 6 bases from V and 7 bases from J, the junction contained 4 bases not matched to a gene. The CDR3 DNA follows: TGTGCCAGCAGCCCAGGGGGCCTTGGCTACACCTTC. Amino acid sequence: CASSPGGLGYTF.

This clone was seen just once. The genes are TRBV5-1 and TRBJ2-3; TRBD1 agrees at 8 bases. The CDR3 totals 15 residues. J was trimmed by 0 bases and V by 7 bases; bases with no gene match: 7. Germline V gene lookup returns CDR1 SGHRS and CDR2 YFSETQ. CDR3 region: CASGQGRGSTDTQYF. The CDR3 nucleotides read TGCGCCAGCGGACAGGGACGCGGTAGCACAGATACGCAGTATTTT.

The rearrangement joins TRBV19 to TRBJ1-5; 8 nucleotides align to TRBD1. Germline CDR1 is LNHDA and CDR2 is SQIVND (reference sequence). The length of the CDR3 is 14 residues. The V gene end was trimmed by 5 bases and the J gene end by 6 bases; junction bases not matched to a gene: 6. This CDR3 is CASSLTGVSQPQHF. The DNA of the CDR3 is TGTGCCAGTAGTTTGACAGGGGTCAGTCAGCCCCAGCATTTT.

The V call is TRBV9, the J call TRBJ2-3, with 10 bases aligning to TRBD2. This CDR3 has 16 amino acids. Per germline, CDR1 SGDLS and CDR2 YYNGEE. V shed 5 bases, J shed 1 base, and the junction held 7 bases outside the gene matches. The DNA of the CDR3 is TGTGCCAGCAGAAGATCTAGCGGGGGCGGCACAGATACGCAGTATTTT. Its protein product is CASRRSSGGGTDTQYF.

V and J are TRBV3-1 (or the pseudogene TRBV3-2) and TRBJ1-2; D is unresolved. Germline V CDR1 and CDR2: LGHDT, YNNKEL (reference sequence). V lost 4 bases and J 3 bases, leaving 12 bases between the germline ends. The CDR3 covers 14 residues. CDR3: CASSRTRGDYGYTF. The CDR3 bases are TGTGCCAGCAGCCGTACACGCGGGGACTATGGCTACACCTTC.

The chain carries TRBV5-8 and TRBJ2-3, with 13 bases aligning to TRBD2. CDR3 length equals 16 residues. V lost 4 bases and J lost 3; bases outside the gene matches: 5. Per the germline V gene, CDR1 is SGHTS and CDR2 is YDEGEE. As DNA, the CDR3 is TGTGCCAGCAGCCTAGGGACTAGCGGGGATACAGATACGCAGTATTTT. Translation gives CASSLGTSGDTDTQYF. The full variable domain, its missing parts supplied by reference TRBV5-8 and TRBJ2-3, is EAGVTQSPTHLIKTRGQQATLRCSPISGHTSVYWYQQALGLGLQFLLWYDEGEERNRGNFPPRFSGRQFPNYSSELNVNALELEDSALYLCASSLGTSGDTDTQYFGPGTRLTVL.

This chain's CDR3 is CASRRQQLGNTIYF. The CDR3 nucleotides are TGTGCCAGCAGAAGACAGCAATTGGGAAACACCATATATTTT. The J gene is TRBJ1-3, the V gene TRBV6-5, with D perhaps matching TRBD1 (5 bases). The CDR3 extends over 14 amino acids. V lost 6 bases and J lost 4, with 13 bases in between. Germline V gene data show CDR1 as MNHEY and CDR2 as SVGAGI.

The chain is built from TRBV2 and TRBJ1-2; D is possibly TRBD1 (6 bases). V gave up 4 bases and J gave up 4 bases, with 13 bases separating them. The germline CDR1 and CDR2 sequences are SNHLY and FYNNEI. The CDR3 spans 14 residues. The CDR3 protein is CASSGQEDRYGYTF. The CDR3 DNA sequence: TGTGCCAGCAGTGGACAGGAGGACCGCTATGGCTACACCTTC.

The chain carries TRBV27 and TRBJ2-2; TRBD2 is a possible D gene (5 bases). Germline loops: CDR1 MNHEY, CDR2 SMNVEV (reference sequence). The CDR3 covers 17 residues. Between the trimmed V and J ends, which lost 0 bases and 4 bases, there was a span of 15 bases. The CDR3 DNA reads as TGTGCCAGCAGTTTATCAGGGAGCGCTTTAGCCACCGGGGAGCTGTTTTTT. Protein: CASSLSGSALATGELFF.

The CDR3 protein is CASTNGRRGTEAFF. Here the CDR3 DNA reads TGTGCCAGCACTAACGGGCGGCGGGGCACTGAAGCTTTCTTT. This chain connects TRBV6-5 to TRBJ1-1; D remains unclear. CDR3 length: 14 residues. The V end was cut by 7 bases, the J end by 4 bases, with 16 bases between. Per the germline V gene, CDR1 is MNHEY and CDR2 is SVGAGI.

This rearrangement joins TRBV11-3 to TRBJ2-3, with 9 bases identical to TRBD2. Germline CDR1 SGHNT, CDR2 YENEEA. The CDR3 is 17 residues long. Unmatched junction bases numbered 9, after V lost 5 bases and J lost 0 bases. CDR3 loop: CASSGRAGGSSTDTQYF. CDR3 in DNA: TGTGCCAGCAGCGGGCGAGCGGGGGGTAGTAGCACAGATACGCAGTATTTT.

V and J are TRBV6-4 and TRBJ1-3, with a tentative D call TRBD1 (5 bases). In germline, CDR1 is MRHNA, CDR2 SNTAGT. V was clipped by 5 bases and J by 2 bases, with 19 bases between them. The CDR3 is made up of 17 amino acids. The CDR3 nucleotides read TGTGCCAGCAGTTCCCGTACGCGGGGACCCACTGGAAACACCATATATTTT. Translating it yields CASSSRTRGPTGNTIYF.

The chain joins TRBV7-9 to TRBJ1-2; TRBD1 might be the D (5 bases). V was clipped by 5 bases and J by 7 bases, with 17 bases between them. Germline V gene data show CDR1 as SEHNR and CDR2 as FQNEAQ (reference sequence). The CDR3 loop spans 14 amino acids. CDR3 in amino acids: CASSRHTGRVGYTF. The CDR3 bases are TGTGCCAGCAGCCGACATACAGGCAGGGTTGGCTACACCTTC. The full variable domain, in which reference TRBV7-9 and TRBJ1-2 provide the parts outside the CDR3, is DTGVSQNPRHKITKRGQNVTFRCDPISEHNRLYWYRQTLGQGPEFLTYFQNEAQLEKSRLLSDRFSAERPKGSFSTLEIQRTEQGDSAMYLCASSRHTGRVGYTFGSGTRLTVV.

This rearrangement joins TRBV18 to TRBJ2-7; D uncertain. This CDR3 has 14 residues. The germline V gene encodes CDR1 KGHSH and CDR2 LQKENI. The germline V and J ends were trimmed by 3 bases and 1 base, with 10 bases remaining between them. The CDR3 spells CASSPRRYSYEQYF. As DNA, the CDR3 is TGTGCCAGCTCACCGAGGAGATATTCCTACGAGCAGTACTTC.

The chain recombines TRBV24-1 with TRBJ2-7, with 14 bases identical to TRBD2. V shed 3 bases, J shed 4 bases, and the junction held 7 bases outside the gene matches. CDR3 length: 17 residues. In germline, CDR1 is KGHDR, CDR2 SFDVKD. The CDR3 DNA reads as TGTGCCACCAGTGATCCAGACGGGACTAGCGGGAGATACGAGCAGTACTTC. It is translated as CATSDPDGTSGRYEQYF.

This chain uses TRBV29-1 with TRBJ2-2; 11 bases line up with TRBD2. CDR3 length: 15 residues. V shed 7 bases and J 5 bases; nucleotides not matched to a gene: 9. Germline lookup yields CDR1 SQVTM and CDR2 ANQGSEA. CDR3: CSARLAGGPTGELFF. CDR3 bases: TGCAGCGCCAGATTAGCGGGGGGGCCGACCGGGGAGCTGTTTTTT.

This clone appeared a single time. The V and J genes are TRBV3-1 (or the pseudogene TRBV3-2) and TRBJ1-2, with TRBD1 matching over 8 bases. Germline V gene lookup returns CDR1 LGHDT and CDR2 YNNKEL (reference sequence). V trimming: 1 base; J trimming: 8 bases; junction bases outside the gene matches: 3. The CDR3 sequence is 13 residues long. The CDR3 DNA reads TGTGCCAGCAGCCAAGGGACAGGGAACGGCTACACCTTC. It is translated as CASSQGTGNGYTF.

The chain uses TRBV4-3 and TRBJ2-5; D may be TRBD1 (6 bases). This CDR3 has 15 amino acids. Germline V gene sequence: CDR1 LGHNA, CDR2 YSLEER. V was clipped by 0 bases and J by 1 base, with 9 bases between them. CDR3 protein: CASSQERDIQETQYF. In DNA form, the CDR3 reads TGCGCCAGCAGCCAAGAAAGGGACATCCAAGAGACCCAGTACTTC.

V and J are TRBV12-3 or TRBV12-4 and TRBJ1-1, with TRBD1 matching 7 bases. V dropped 7 bases and J dropped 7; count of bases not matched to a gene: 3. There are 11 residues in the CDR3. The CDR3 region has the DNA TGTGCCAGCACCACAGGGGTTGAAGCTTTCTTT. As protein: CASTTGVEAFF.

This chain links TRBV18 with TRBJ1-1, with D possibly matching TRBD1 (6 bases). The germline gives CDR1 KGHSH, CDR2 LQKENI. Trimming removed 4 bases from V and 7 bases from J, with 10 bases in between. CDR3 length equals 12 residues. The CDR3 bases are TGTGCCAGCTCACTGGGACACGGTGAAGCTTTCTTT. Its translation is CASSLGHGEAFF.